These T cell receptor beta chains were read from a single sample in a study of post-analysis software for immune sequencing data. TCRdb re-called the PCR reads with MiXCR, one entry per CDR3 protein. This table has about 820,000 distinct CDR3 sequences, approximately 50% appearing once. Sequencing was done on a sample of blood. The receptors here all came from a girl between 10 and 17 years old with multiple sclerosis. CDR3s include the opening cysteine and the closing phenylalanine or tryptophan. A D gene is named only where the DNA matches it firmly. Size is omitted from some rows. Given values are once, few, many or a class for expanded clones.

d_call	v_call	j_call	clone_size	cdr3_aa	cdr3_nt
-	TRBV29-1	TRBJ1-1	-	CSVKRGVADTEAFF	TGCAGCGTCAAGAGGGGGGTCGCAGACACTGAAGCTTTCTTT
-	TRBV29-1	TRBJ2-3	few	CSVEVPQYF	TGCAGCGTTGAGGTCCCGCAGTATTTT
TRBD2	TRBV29-1	TRBJ2-3	-	CSVLKREGPTDTQYF	TGTAGCGTTCTGAAGCGGGAGGGCCCCACAGATACGCAGTATTTT
TRBD2	TRBV5-1	TRBJ2-7	-	CASSTGTSGRATYEQYF	TGCGCCAGCAGCACCGGGACTAGCGGGAGGGCCACCTACGAGCAGTACTTC
-	TRBV4-1	TRBJ1-5	-	CASSQDQGWNQPQHF	TGCGCCAGCAGCCAAGATCAAGGGTGGAATCAGCCCCAGCATTTT
-	TRBV11-2	TRBJ2-5	few	CASSLEPGSTQYF	TGTGCCAGCAGCTTAGAACCCGGGTCGACCCAGTACTTC
-	TRBV7-2	TRBJ2-3	-	CASTRAGAGTDTQYF	TGTGCCAGCACCCGGGCGGGGGCGGGCACAGATACGCAGTATTTT
-	TRBV2	TRBJ2-1	-	CASSEYGTGPGLNEQFF	TGTGCCAGCAGTGAATACGGTACGGGACCAGGCCTCAATGAGCAGTTCTTC
-	TRBV20-1	TRBJ1-2	-	CSAIGGPYGYTF	TGCAGTGCTATAGGGGGGCCCTATGGCTACACCTTC
-	TRBV15	TRBJ2-7	-	CATSSGGAGLSYEQYF	TGTGCCACCAGCAGTGGGGGTGCGGGACTTTCTTACGAGCAGTACTTC
-	TRBV5-5	TRBJ2-5	-	CASSPFAGYQETQYF	TGCGCCAGCAGCCCGTTCGCGGGGTACCAAGAGACCCAGTACTTC
-	TRBV5-1	TRBJ1-2	few	CASSLAPPDSNYGYTF	TGCGCCAGCAGCTTGGCCCCCCCGGACAGCAACTATGGCTACACCTTC
-	TRBV7-2	TRBJ2-7	-	CASSLIHSRGASSYEQYF	TGTGCCAGCAGCCTAATTCACTCTCGGGGGGCCAGCTCCTACGAGCAGTACTTC
-	TRBV20-1	TRBJ2-7	-	CSARDFKGRPYEQYF	TGCAGTGCTAGAGATTTCAAGGGGCGCCCCTACGAGCAGTACTTC
TRBD1	TRBV5-1	TRBJ2-3	-	CASSSRDRGPGDTQYF	TGCGCCAGCAGCAGCCGGGACAGGGGGCCTGGGGATACGCAGTATTTT
-	TRBV29-1	TRBJ1-4	-	CSVGSEGSNEKLFF	TGCAGCGTTGGAAGTGAGGGGTCTAATGAAAAACTGTTTTTT
-	TRBV20-1	TRBJ1-2	-	CSAGQGNIYGYTF	TGCAGTGCGGGTCAGGGGAATATCTATGGCTACACCTTC
-	TRBV29-1	TRBJ2-6	-	CSATSSGANVLTF	TGCAGCGCCACATCCTCTGGGGCCAACGTCCTGACTTTC
TRBD2	TRBV7-7	TRBJ2-1	-	CASSLTSGGARNEQFF	TGTGCCAGCAGCCTTACTAGCGGGGGGGCACGAAATGAGCAGTTCTTC
TRBD1	TRBV7-2	TRBJ1-2	-	CASSPGQGGGGYTF	TGTGCCAGCAGCCCGGGACAGGGGGGGGGTGGCTACACCTTC